This T cell receptor (beta chain) appears in the sequencing data of a study of T-cell reconstitution after alpha-beta-depleted transplantation in children. During its preparation, the TCRbeta library received unique molecular identifiers. TCRdb analysed the PCR reads with MiXCR anew, one entry per CDR3 protein. In the table there are fewer than 400,000 distinct CDR3 sequences, roughly 22% of which are singletons. CDR1 and CDR2 from the germline V gene are MGHDK and SYGVNS. Trimming cost V 2 bases and J 5 bases, with 10 bases left between them. The CDR3 is made up of 15 amino acids. This clonotype has ten or more counts.

The sequence was collected from a human donor who donated a stem cell graft to a child with acute myeloid leukemia. The sequences come from PBMCs from the stem cell graft donor, collected from the stem cell graft. J is TRBJ2-6 and V is TRBV25-1; D remains unclear. In DNA form, the CDR3 reads TGTGCCAGCAGTGAAAGAGATGGCAGGGCCAACGTCCTGACTTTC. Translation gives CASSERDGRANVLTF. Looking up the rest from reference TRBV25-1 and TRBJ2-6 gives the full variable domain: EADIYQTPRYLVIGTGKKITLECSQTMGHDKMYWYQQDPGMELHLIHYSYGVNSTEKGDLSSESTVSRIRTEHFPLTLESARPSHTSQYLCASSERDGRANVLTFGAGSRLTVL.